This TCR beta chain originates from a study of control samples from healthy donors and cancer patients. Germline-derived CDR1 and CDR2 are SGHTS and YDEGEE. This CDR3 spans 14 amino acids. With 2 bases clipped from V and 7 bases from J, the junction kept 5 bases outside the gene matches. Data came from immunoSEQ multiplex PCR; TCRdb stores just in-frame clones and leaves some out. The table shows around 94,000 clones, with about nine tenths occurring only once. The specimen was blood. The rearrangement links TRBV5-8 to TRBJ2-2; TRBD1 matches 7 bases. This clonotype was sampled from a woman under 30 in good health. The CDR3 nucleotides are TGTGCCAGCAGCTTCGGTCAGGGGGTCGGGGAGCTGTTTTTT. Its protein is CASSFGQGVGELFF.